These 18 T cell receptor beta chains came from one sample sequenced in a study of Tregs in tolerant kidney transplant recipients. Data came from immunoSEQ multiplex PCR; TCRdb stores just in-frame clones and leaves some out. Among under 80,000 clones listed, 70% to 90% were seen once. The sequencing used Tregs from blood, collected before the transplant. Receptor source: a human donor who received a combined kidney and bone marrow transplant.

The V gene is TRBV6-5, the J gene TRBJ2-1; possibly TRBD2 for D (6 bases). CDR1 MNHEY and CDR2 SVGAGI come from the germline V gene. Trimming took off 6 bases at V and 5 bases at J, with 11 bases between the two ends. CDR3 length: 13 amino acids. CDR3 loop: CASRGTVNNEQFF. The CDR3, as DNA: TGTGCCAGCAGGGGGACTGTGAACAATGAGCAGTTCTTC.

The rearrangement uses TRBV6-1 and TRBJ2-1, with 9 bases matching TRBD1. J lost 7 bases, V lost 7 bases, and 11 bases had no gene match. The CDR3 loop spans 15 amino acids. The germline V gene encodes CDR1 MNHNS and CDR2 SASEGT. This CDR3 reads CASNPDRGVGNEQFF. The CDR3 DNA is TGTGCCAGCAATCCGGACAGGGGAGTTGGAAATGAGCAGTTCTTC.

The CDR3 loop is CASSAGYGLNTEAFF. The CDR3 nucleotides read TGCGCCAGCAGTGCAGGGTACGGGTTGAACACTGAAGCTTTCTTT. The rearrangement uses TRBV5-1 and TRBJ1-1; D possibly corresponds to TRBD1 (5 bases). CDR1 SGHRS and CDR2 YFSETQ come from the germline V gene. The CDR3 is made up of 15 amino acids. Deletions cut 5 bases from V and 0 bases from J, with 14 bases between. Drawing the rest from reference TRBV5-1 and TRBJ1-1, the complete variable domain is KAGVTQTPRYLIKTRGQQVTLSCSPISGHRSVSWYQQTPGQGLQFLFEYFSETQRNKGNFPGRFSGRQFSNSRSEMNVSTLELGDSALYLCASSAGYGLNTEAFFGQGTRLTVV.

J is TRBJ2-1 and V is TRBV9; TRBD1 matches at 9 bases. Germline CDR1 reads SGDLS; CDR2 reads YYNGEE. The junction had 10 bases not matched to a gene; V was cut back by 3 bases and J by 3 bases. The CDR3 loop spans 17 amino acids. The CDR3 coding sequence is TGTGCCAGCAGCGCATACCACACAGGGGGCCTCTACAATGAGCAGTTCTTC. Translating it yields CASSAYHTGGLYNEQFF. The full variable domain, in which reference TRBV9 and TRBJ2-1 provide the parts outside the CDR3, is DSGVTQTPKHLITATGQRVTLRCSPRSGDLSVYWYQQSLDQGLQFLIQYYNGEERAKGNILERFSAQQFPDLHSELNLSSLELGDSALYFCASSAYHTGGLYNEQFFGPGTRLTVL.

This chain uses TRBV19 with TRBJ1-5; the match to TRBD1 covers 8 bases. V shed 0 bases, J shed 0 bases, and the junction held 13 bases outside the gene matches. The CDR3 has 20 amino acids. Germline V gene sequence: CDR1 LNHDA, CDR2 SQIVND (reference sequence). This chain's CDR3 is CASSIDHLGTGPYSNQPQHF. The CDR3 region has the DNA TGTGCCAGTAGTATAGATCACCTAGGGACAGGACCATATAGCAATCAGCCCCAGCATTTT.

The gene calls are TRBV5-4 and TRBJ1-5, with a tentative D call TRBD1 (6 bases). Deletions cut 2 bases from V and 9 bases from J, with 9 bases between. Germline V gene data show CDR1 as SGHNT and CDR2 as YYREEE (reference sequence). The CDR3 is made up of 12 amino acids. CDR3 loop: CASSFEGGPQHF. CDR3 DNA: TGTGCCAGCAGCTTCGAGGGGGGGCCCCAGCATTTT.

The chain is built from TRBV20-1 and TRBJ2-7, with D perhaps matching TRBD2 (6 bases). Germline V gene sequence: CDR1 DFQATT, CDR2 SNEGSKA (reference sequence). This CDR3 contains 11 residues. Trimming left V 4 bases short and J 3 bases short, with 7 bases between. The CDR3 DNA is TGCAGTGCTAAGACTAGCTACGAGCAGTACTTC. Translated, it gives CSAKTSYEQYF.

The V gene is TRBV4-2, the J gene TRBJ1-2; D gene unclear. Germline V CDR1 and CDR2: LGHNA, YNFKEQ. The length of the CDR3 is 13 residues. Trimming removed 2 bases at V and 6 bases at J, with 10 bases between. The CDR3 reads CASSQLWGDGYTF. For the CDR3, the DNA is TGTGCCAGCAGCCAATTGTGGGGAGATGGCTACACCTTC.

This clone has more than one count but fewer than ten. The identical CDR3 is also encoded by other nucleotide sequences in the sample. The CDR3 loop reads CASSLPSGGADTQYF. Written as DNA, the CDR3 is TGTGCCAGCAGCCTCCCTAGCGGGGGGGCAGATACGCAGTATTTT. This rearrangement joins TRBV7-9 to TRBJ2-3, with 12 bases identical to TRBD2. Looked up from germline, CDR1 is SEHNR and CDR2 is FQNEAQ (reference sequence). This CDR3 spans 15 amino acids. V shed 5 bases and J 4 bases; nucleotides not matched to a gene: 4.

The chain recombines TRBV28 with TRBJ1-1; D remains ambiguous. Per the germline V gene, CDR1 is MDHEN and CDR2 is SYDVKM. The V end lost 8 bases, the J end lost 11 bases, and 18 bases lay between the germline ends. The CDR3 is 12 amino acids. In DNA, the CDR3 is TGTGCCAGCCGATCCACCGGAAGGATCGCTTTCTTT. Protein product: CASRSTGRIAFF.

Concerning this clone: Within the sample, other DNA sequences also encode this same CDR3. The V and J genes are TRBV5-6 and TRBJ1-3; D gene unclear. Germline V gives CDR1 SGHDT, CDR2 YYEEEE. Trimming shortened V by 2 bases and J by 4 bases, and 10 bases separated the two germline ends. CDR3 length: 14 amino acids. The CDR3 is CASSFGVRGNTIYF. The CDR3 nucleotides read TGTGCCAGCAGCTTCGGGGTGAGGGGAAACACCATATATTTT.

In its sample, this clone was seen a few times. J is TRBJ1-2 and V is TRBV19; D gene uncertain. In germline, CDR1 is LNHDA, CDR2 SQIVND (reference sequence). This CDR3 is 14 amino acids long. Trimming pared 5 bases from V and 4 bases from J, leaving 14 bases between. CDR3 DNA: TGTGCCAGTAGTCTATGGAACAGCCCCTATGGCTACACCTTC. Protein: CASSLWNSPYGYTF.

The rearrangement links TRBV10-3 to TRBJ2-7, with D perhaps matching TRBD1 (5 bases). Germline CDR1 is ENHRY and CDR2 is SYGVKD. The CDR3 has 12 residues. V was shortened by 6 bases and J by 0 bases, with 6 bases between the two germline ends. The CDR3 DNA is TGTGCCATCAGAGGGGACTCCTACGAGCAGTACTTC. Protein sequence: CAIRGDSYEQYF.

The chain combines TRBV28 with TRBJ1-5; D unresolved. The CDR3 consists of 13 residues. Germline V gene sequence: CDR1 MDHEN, CDR2 SYDVKM. Trimming took 2 bases from V and 4 from J, leaving 6 bases between them. The CDR3 nucleotides are TGTGCCAGCAGTTTACAAGAGAATCAGCCCCAGCATTTT. This translates into CASSLQENQPQHF. Full variable domain (missing parts from reference TRBV28 and TRBJ1-5): DVKVTQSSRYLVKRTGEKVFLECVQDMDHENMFWYRQDPGLGLRLIYFSYDVKMKEKGDIPEGYSVSREKKERFSLILESASTNQTSMYLCASSLQENQPQHFGDGTRLSIL.

This clone showed up just a few times. The chain couples TRBV7-2 to TRBJ2-7; TRBD2 aligns across 10 bases. The CDR3 runs to 15 residues. Germline trimming cut 5 bases from V and 5 bases from J; bases unmatched to any gene: 9. From germline, CDR1 is SGHTA and CDR2 FQGNSA. DNA for the CDR3: TGTGCCAGCAGCGAGGCAACTAGCGGGAAGGACGAGCAGTACTTC. Its translation is CASSEATSGKDEQYF.

This rearrangement joins TRBV5-4 to TRBJ2-7; TRBD1 or TRBD2 may be the D gene (7 bases each). The CDR3 loop spans 17 amino acids. Between the trimmed V and J ends, which lost 3 bases and 4 bases, there was a span of 23 bases. Germline V gene sequence: CDR1 SGHNT, CDR2 YYREEE (reference sequence). This CDR3 reads CASSWEGASGSGYEQYF. CDR3 nucleotide sequence: TGTGCCAGCAGCTGGGAGGGGGCTAGCGGAAGTGGTTACGAGCAGTACTTC.

The rearrangement uses TRBV28 and TRBJ2-1; D might be TRBD1 (5 bases). Germline V gene lookup returns CDR1 MDHEN and CDR2 SYDVKM. V lost 1 base, J lost 0 bases, and 16 bases lay in between. This CDR3 comprises 18 residues. The CDR3 region is CASSLLRGRDSSYNEQFF. The CDR3, as DNA: TGTGCCAGCAGTTTATTAAGGGGTAGGGATAGCTCCTACAATGAGCAGTTCTTC.

This sequence joins TRBV2 and TRBJ1-1; D uncertain. This CDR3 has 14 residues. Germline V gene data show CDR1 as SNHLY and CDR2 as FYNNEI. V was trimmed by 6 bases and J by 0 bases, leaving 11 bases between them. The CDR3: CASSPTPMNTEAFF. Here the CDR3 DNA reads TGTGCCAGCAGCCCGACACCCATGAACACTGAAGCTTTCTTT.